This record looks at one T cell receptor beta chain sequence and its context. Antigen unknown. Losses at the gene ends were 3 bases for V and 4 bases for J; bases not matched to a gene: 7. The length of the CDR3 is 15 residues. The germline gives CDR1 KGHSH, CDR2 LQKENI. This sample was taken from a study of cytomegalovirus exposure and HLA in healthy donors. The PCR was carried out with 60 Vbeta primers and 13 Jbeta primers. The data were produced by immunoSEQ multiplex PCR, yet TCRdb's version contains in-frame clones alone and is incomplete. The sample gives approximately 100,000 clones, roughly 75% of which show up once; under 2% is in the top ten. Regarding the study as a whole: In a later analysis, DRB1 alleles had the most associated TCRs; HLA-C alleles the fewest. About 90% or about 30% of the time was how often most TCR beta V segments were productive, according to an earlier analysis. Reported performance of the classifier showed diagnosis of cytomegalovirus status with high specificity and sensitivity.

The source is a woman aged 40 to 50 in good health and CMV-seronegative. The chain recombines TRBV18 with TRBJ1-2, with 8 nucleotides matching TRBD1. The sequenced sample was PBMCs. CDR3 bases: TGTGCCAGCTCACCGACAGGGGACCCACTCTATGGCTACACCTTC. Translating it yields CASSPTGDPLYGYTF.